Listed here are 12 T cell receptor beta chains from one sample, sequenced in a study of human T cells and chemical hapten exposure. Noted time point: pre-sensitization, week 0. Noted treatment: therapeutic diphenylcyclopropenone sensitization with weekly scalp DPC. TCRdb reprocessed the RACE reads with MiXCR, giving one entry per CDR3 protein. Of tens of thousands of distinct CDR3 sequences listed, 9.6% are singletons. This specimen consisted of whole blood, obtained in connection with sensitization to the hapten diphenylcyclopropenone (DPC). The receptors originated from a woman in her forties with alopecia areata. Some clones in this sample may be carry-over from other donors' samples.

This clonotype was seen a few times. The chain recombines TRBV11-2 with TRBJ1-1; TRBD1 matches 11 bases. The CDR3 runs 14 residues. The V segment lost 6 bases and the J segment 9 bases; nucleotides outside the gene matches: 9. Germline V gives CDR1 SGHAT, CDR2 FQNNGV. This CDR3 is CASRFSGQGAQAFF. CDR3 bases: TGTGCCAGCAGATTTTCAGGACAGGGGGCTCAAGCTTTCTTT. Supplemented by reference TRBV11-2 and TRBJ1-1, the full variable domain reads EAGVAQSPRYKIIEKRQSVAFWCNPISGHATLYWYQQILGQGPKLLIQFQNNGVVDDSQLPKDRFSAERLKGVDSTLKIQPAKLEDSAVYLCASRFSGQGAQAFFGQGTRLTVV.

This clonotype has at least ten counts. The chain uses TRBV19 and TRBJ1-2; 10 nucleotides match TRBD1. The germline gives CDR1 LNHDA, CDR2 SQIVND (reference sequence). After removal of 3 bases from V and 8 bases from J, the junction contained 6 bases not matched to a gene. The CDR3 spans 14 residues. The chain's CDR3 is CASSIQGTGVGYTF. As DNA, the CDR3 is TGTGCCAGTAGTATCCAAGGGACAGGGGTCGGCTACACCTTC.

With respect to this clonotype: With a much larger clone just one base away, this may be a read error. This rearrangement joins TRBV21-1 to TRBJ2-4; TRBD2, the table's D call, lacks a check against the DNA. TRBV21-1 has pseudogene status. The length of the CDR3 is 16 residues. The CDR3 region is CASSRGTSGVKNIQYF. Here the CDR3 DNA reads TGTGCCAGCAGCAGGGGGACTAGCGGGGTCAAAAACATTCAGTACTTC.

There are many counts of this clonotype. The chain carries TRBV5-5 and TRBJ1-1, with a tentative D call TRBD1 (5 bases). V was trimmed by 5 bases and J by 4 bases, leaving 12 bases between them. Per germline, CDR1 SGHKS and CDR2 YYEKEE (reference sequence). The CDR3 is 13 residues long. CDR3 protein: CASSSGQTTEAFF. The DNA for the CDR3 is TGTGCCAGCAGTTCAGGGCAGACCACTGAAGCTTTCTTT.

V usage is TRBV6-2 or TRBV6-3 and J usage is TRBJ2-2; possibly TRBD1 or TRBD2 for D (6 bases each). This CDR3 spans 15 amino acids. Deletions cut 1 base from V and 7 bases from J, with 13 bases between. CDR1 is MNHEY, CDR2 SVGEGT, per germline. CDR3 amino acids: CASSYYGGRGGELFF. Here the CDR3 DNA reads TGTGCCAGCAGTTACTATGGGGGGCGCGGCGGGGAGCTGTTTTTT.

This clonotype appeared a few times. The V and J genes are TRBV2 and TRBJ2-5; 7 bases agree with TRBD2. V gave up 7 bases and J gave up 9 bases; unmatched junction bases: 17. Germline V lookup: CDR1 SNHLY, CDR2 FYNNEI. CDR3 size: 15 residues. The CDR3 DNA sequence: TGTGCCAGCACTAAACCTAGCGGCGGACGTGGGGCCCAGTACTTC. Amino acid sequence: CASTKPSGGRGAQYF.

With regard to this clonotype: A much larger clone sits a single nucleotide away, making a read error possible. The chain has TRBV7-8 and TRBJ2-5, with D possibly being TRBD1 or TRBD2 (5 bases each). This CDR3 spans 13 amino acids. CDR1 is SGHVS, CDR2 FQNEAQ, per germline. CDR3 nucleotide sequence: TGTGCCAGCAGCACGCTGGGGCAAGGGACCCTGTACTTC. Its protein product is CASSTLGQGTLYF. The whole variable domain, remainder taken from reference TRBV7-8 and TRBJ2-5, is GAGVSQSPRYKVAKRGQDVALRCDPISGHVSLFWYQQALGQGPEFLTYFQNEAQLDKSGLPSDRFFAERPEGSVSTLKIQRTQQEDSAVYLCASSTLGQGTLYFGPGTRLLVL.

The chain carries TRBV12-3 or TRBV12-4 and TRBJ2-3; maybe TRBD2 (7 bases). The CDR3 runs to 16 residues. V was trimmed by 2 bases and J by 0 bases, leaving 12 bases between them. CDR3 in DNA: TGTGCCAGCAGTTTAATCGGCGGGGGCAGCACAGATACGCAGTATTTT. Its translation is CASSLIGGGSTDTQYF.

V and J are TRBV24-1 and TRBJ1-2; a possible D gene is TRBD1 (5 bases). Trimming shortened V by 10 bases and J by 4 bases, and 18 bases separated the two germline ends. This CDR3 has 14 amino acids. From germline, CDR1 is KGHDR and CDR2 SFDVKD. CDR3 protein: CATRSGIEGYGYTF. In DNA, the CDR3 is TGTGCCACAAGGTCAGGGATCGAAGGCTATGGCTACACCTTC.

This clonotype has ten or more counts. CDR3 nucleotides: TGTGCCAGTAGTATAGATCTACAGGGGAGGACCGGGGAGCTGTTTTTT. This encodes CASSIDLQGRTGELFF. This rearrangement joins TRBV19 to TRBJ2-2; a weak D match, TRBD1 (7 bases). Deletions cut 0 bases from V and 5 bases from J, with 13 bases between. The germline V gene has CDR1 LNHDA and CDR2 SQIVND (reference sequence). The CDR3 is 16 residues long.

V is TRBV4-1 and J is TRBJ1-1; 9 nucleotides agree with TRBD1. V gave up 2 bases and J gave up 4 bases; unmatched junction bases: 8. CDR1 MGHRA and CDR2 YSYEKL come from the germline V gene. The CDR3 runs to 16 residues. The CDR3 nucleotides read TGCGCCAGCAGCCAACCCGGGACAGGGTTGAGCACTGAAGCTTTCTTT. Protein: CASSQPGTGLSTEAFF.

Points on this clonotype: At one end, the junction sequence differs from germline, possibly due to a read error. J is TRBJ1-1 and V is TRBV27; D gene ambiguous. The CDR3 spans 12 residues. In germline, CDR1 is MNHEY, CDR2 SMNVEV (reference sequence). The CDR3 is CAGSFIGAEAFF. Written as DNA, the CDR3 is TGTGCCGGCAGTTTTATTGGGGCTGAAGCTTTCTTT.